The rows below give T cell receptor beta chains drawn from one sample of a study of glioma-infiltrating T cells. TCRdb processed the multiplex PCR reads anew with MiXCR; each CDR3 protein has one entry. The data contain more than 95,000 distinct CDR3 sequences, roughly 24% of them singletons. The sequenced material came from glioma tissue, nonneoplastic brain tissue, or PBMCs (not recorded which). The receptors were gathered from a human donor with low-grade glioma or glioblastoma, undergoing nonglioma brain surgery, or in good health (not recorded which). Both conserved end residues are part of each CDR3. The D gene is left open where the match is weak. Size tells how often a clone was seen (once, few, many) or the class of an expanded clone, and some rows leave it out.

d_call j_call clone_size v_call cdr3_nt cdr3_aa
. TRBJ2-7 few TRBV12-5 TGTGCTAGTGGTAGGACAGCTAGGGAGCAGTACTTC CASGRTAREQYF
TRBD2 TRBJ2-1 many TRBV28 TGTGCCAGCAGTTCCAGCAAGGCGGGAGGGGTTTACAATGAGCAGTTCTTC CASSSSKAGGVYNEQFF
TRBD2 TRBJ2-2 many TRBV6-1 TGTGCCAGCAAACGCTTGGGACTAGCGGTCACCGGGAAGCTGTTTTTT CASKRLGLAVTGKLFF
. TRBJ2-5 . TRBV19 TGTGCCAGTAGTGAATCGACAGAAGAGGCCCAGTACTTC CASSESTEEAQYF
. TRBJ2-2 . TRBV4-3 TGCGCCAGCAGCCAGGAGGACTACCAGAACACCGGGGAGCTGTTTTTT CASSQEDYQNTGELFF
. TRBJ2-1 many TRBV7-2 TGTGCCAGCAGCTTAGCCGTCGGGTATCAGTTCTTC CASSLAVGYQFF
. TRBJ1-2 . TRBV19 TGTGCCAGTAGTACCCAGGACAGCTCTAACTATGGCTACACCTTC CASSTQDSSNYGYTF
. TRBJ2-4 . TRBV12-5 TGTGTTAGTGGTTGGAACAGGGTAAAGCAAGCCAAAAACATTCAGTACTTC CVSGWNRVKQAKNIQYF
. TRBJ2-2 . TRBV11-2 TGTGCCAGCAGCGTCCAAAATACGAACACCGGGGAGCTGTTTTTT CASSVQNTNTGELFF
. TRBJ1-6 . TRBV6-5 TGTGCCAGCAGTTACTCGCGGGGGGGGAGTTCACCCATACACTTT CASSYSRGGSSPIHF
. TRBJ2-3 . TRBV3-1 TGTGCCAGCAGGGCTCTGGCAGGGGATACGCAGTATTTT CASRALAGDTQYF
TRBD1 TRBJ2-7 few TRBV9 TGTGCCAGCAGCGCGACAGGGGCCGGCGAGCAGTACTTC CASSATGAGEQYF
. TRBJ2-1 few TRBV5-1 TGCGCCAGCAGCTTAGGACTTGATGGACACAATGAGCAGTTCTTC CASSLGLDGHNEQFF
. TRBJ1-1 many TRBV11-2 TGTGCCAGCAGCTGGGGTATGAGGGGAGCTTTCTTT CASSWGMRGAFF
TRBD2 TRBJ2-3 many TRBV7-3 TGTGCCAGCAGCTTAAACCCTAGCGGGAGAGCAGATACGCAGTATTTT CASSLNPSGRADTQYF
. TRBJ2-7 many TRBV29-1 TGCAGCGGGGGGGCTAGCTCCTACGAGCAGTACTTC CSGGASSYEQYF
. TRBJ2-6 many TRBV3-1 TGTGCCAGCAGCCAAGCAGGGGCTGGGGCCAACGTCCTGACTTTC CASSQAGAGANVLTF
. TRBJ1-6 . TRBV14 TGTGCCAGCAGCCAAGATATAAGCAGTAACTATAATTCACCCCTCCACTTT CASSQDISSNYNSPLHF
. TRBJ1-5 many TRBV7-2 TGTGCCAGCAGCATAACCGGGCCTTACAATCAGCCCCAGCATTTT CASSITGPYNQPQHF
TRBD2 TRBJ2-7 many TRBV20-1 TGCAGTGCTGACCCTAGCGGAGGTGCCAACGAGCAGTACTTC CSADPSGGANEQYF
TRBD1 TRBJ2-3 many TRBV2 TGTGCCAGCAGCCCTCGGTTGCAGGGGGTCCCAGATACGCAGTATTTT CASSPRLQGVPDTQYF
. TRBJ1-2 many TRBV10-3 TGTGCCATCAGTGATGGGACAAGAACTTATGGCTACACCTTC CAISDGTRTYGYTF
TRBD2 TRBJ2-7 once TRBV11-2 TGTGCCAGCATCCCCGGTGGGGTAGCGGGAGTTTTTCGGGACGAGCAGTACTTC CASIPGGVAGVFRDEQYF
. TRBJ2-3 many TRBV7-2 TGTGCCAGCAGCTTGGATAGCGGTTTCAGCACAGATACGCAGTATTTT CASSLDSGFSTDTQYF
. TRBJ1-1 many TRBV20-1 TGCAGTGCTGGCGACAGCTTGAACACTGAAGCTTTCTTT CSAGDSLNTEAFF
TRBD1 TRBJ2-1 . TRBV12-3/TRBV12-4 TGTGCCAGCAGATTTACAGGGGGTGAGCAGTTCTTC CASRFTGGEQFF
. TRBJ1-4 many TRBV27 TGTGCCAGCAGTTTCCAACCGGGGCTGAATGAAAAACTGTTTTTT CASSFQPGLNEKLFF
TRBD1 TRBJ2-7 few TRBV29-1 TGCAGCGTTGTTCGGACAGGGGGCCCCTACGAGCAGTACTTC CSVVRTGGPYEQYF
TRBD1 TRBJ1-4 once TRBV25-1 TGTGCCAGCAGTGAATTCGGAACAGGGGGCCTTAATGAAAAACTGTTTTTT CASSEFGTGGLNEKLFF
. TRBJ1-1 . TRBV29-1 TGCAGCGTTGATGCGGCTATGAACACTGAAGCTTCCTTT CSVDAAMNTEASF
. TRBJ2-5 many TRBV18 TGTGCCAGCTCAGACACTTTATCGGACTGGCAAGAGACCCAGTACTTC CASSDTLSDWQETQYF
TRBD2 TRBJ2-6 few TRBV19 TGTGCCAGTAGTACCTTAGGGCGGACTAGCGGGAGAGTAACTGGGGCCAACGTCCTGACTTTC CASSTLGRTSGRVTGANVLTF
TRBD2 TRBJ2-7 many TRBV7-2 TGTGCCAGCAGCTCGACTAGCGGGAGGGCGCACGAGCAGTACTTC CASSSTSGRAHEQYF
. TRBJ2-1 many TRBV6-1 TGTGCCAGCAGTTTACGGATTACGGGAGCCCCCTACAATGAGCAGTTCTTC CASSLRITGAPYNEQFF
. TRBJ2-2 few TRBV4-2 TGTGCCAGCAGCCAAGTATCCAACGCGAACACCGGGGAGCTGTTTTTT CASSQVSNANTGELFF
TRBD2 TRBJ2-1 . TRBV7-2 TGTGCCAGCAGCCTGACTAGCGGTTCTTTAGGGTTCTACGAGCAGTTCTTC CASSLTSGSLGFYEQFF
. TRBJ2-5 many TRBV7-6 TGTGCCAGCAGCTTGGGCGGCCAAGAGACCCAGTACTTC CASSLGGQETQYF
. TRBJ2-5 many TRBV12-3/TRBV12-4 TGTGCCAGCAGTTTAGTAGGGTTAGAGACCCAGTACTTC CASSLVGLETQYF
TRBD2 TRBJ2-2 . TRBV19 TGTGCCAGTAGTATAGGACTAGCGGGATCCCTAGGGGCCGGGGAGCTGTTTTTT CASSIGLAGSLGAGELFF
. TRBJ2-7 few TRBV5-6 TGTGCCAGCAGCCCGATTGGGCAGTACTACGAGCAGTACTTC CASSPIGQYYEQYF
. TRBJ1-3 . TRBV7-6 TGTGCCAGCGGAGGGACGGGGACTGGAAACACCATATATTTT CASGGTGTGNTIYF
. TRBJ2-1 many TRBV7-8 TGTGCCAGCAGCTTAGGCGGTGCGAGCTCCTACAATGAGCAGTTCTTC CASSLGGASSYNEQFF
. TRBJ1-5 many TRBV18 TGTGCCAGCTCGCAGGGAAACAATCAGCCCCAGCATTTT CASSQGNNQPQHF
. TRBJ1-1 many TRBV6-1 TGTGCCAGCAGCCCCCCACGGGAGAACACTGAAGCTTTCTTT CASSPPRENTEAFF
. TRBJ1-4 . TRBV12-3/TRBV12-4 TGTGCCAGCAGCTCCGACTCGCGGAAACTGTTTTTT CASSSDSRKLFF
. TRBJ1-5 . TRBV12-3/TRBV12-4 TGTGGCAGCAGTTTAGCGACAGAGGGCCAGCCCCAGCATTTT CGSSLATEGQPQHF
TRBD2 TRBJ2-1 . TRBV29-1 TGCAGCTTTGGCAGGCCCCGGACTAGCGGGAGGGCCGGGTCCTACAATGAGCAGTTCTTC CSFGRPRTSGRAGSYNEQFF
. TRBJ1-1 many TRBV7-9 TGTGCCAGCAGCTTAGCGGGTGACACTGAAGCTTTCTTT CASSLAGDTEAFF
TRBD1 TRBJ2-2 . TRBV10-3 TGTGCCATCAGCGTTGACAGGGTGGTCACCGGGGATCTGTTTTTT CAISVDRVVTGDLFF
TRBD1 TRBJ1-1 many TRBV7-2 TGTGCCAGCAGCCCCCGGTTGTCGCAGGGGGCTAGCACTGAAGCTTTCTTT CASSPRLSQGASTEAFF
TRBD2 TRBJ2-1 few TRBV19 TGTGCCAGTATCACACCGGGACTAGGGGTAGGGGAGCAGTTCTTC CASITPGLGVGEQFF
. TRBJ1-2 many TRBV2 TGTGCCAACCTAGGACATGACGGACGGTATGGCTACACCTTC CANLGHDGRYGYTF
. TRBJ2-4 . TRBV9 TGTGCCAGCAGCTCTCAGAGAAAAGGAAACATTCAGTACTTC CASSSQRKGNIQYF
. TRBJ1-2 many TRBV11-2 TGTGCCAGCAGCGCGTTAGAGACAGGCTATGGCTACACCTTC CASSALETGYGYTF
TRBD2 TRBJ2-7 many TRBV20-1 TGCAGTGCTAGAGATCGCGGGACTAGCGGGAGATACGAGCAGTACTTC CSARDRGTSGRYEQYF